The rows below give T cell receptor beta chains drawn from one sample of a study of molecular identifiers for immune sequencing clone quantification. TCRdb reprocessed the PCR reads via MiXCR and lists one record per CDR3 protein. The sample shows about half a million distinct CDR3 sequences, about a fifth of them seen only once. The source material was naive CD8+ T cells from blood, with Jurkat cell RNA spiked in. The receptors derive from a human donor in good health. Some libraries in this study had Jurkat cell RNA spiked in. CDR3s include the opening cysteine and the closing phenylalanine or tryptophan. A D gene is named only where the DNA matches it firmly. Expanded clones get a size class; other rows say once, few or many, or leave the size out.

abundance,len,v_gene,j_gene,d_gene,CDR3aa,CDR3nt
few,18,TRBV2,TRBJ2-7,TRBD2,CASSRQTSGRPVLDEQYF,TGTGCCAGCAGTAGGCAGACTAGCGGGAGGCCCGTTCTCGACGAGCAGTACTTC
many,22,TRBV3-1,TRBJ2-6,TRBD2,CASSQDRLNLVSGASGANVLTF,TGTGCCAGCAGCCAAGATCGGTTAAATCTGGTTAGCGGGGCCTCTGGGGCCAACGTCCTGACTTTC
many,12,TRBV28,TRBJ2-3,NA,CASRRTLDTQYF,TGTGCCAGCAGACGGACGCTCGATACGCAGTATTTT
few,14,TRBV11-2,TRBJ2-5,NA,CASSTLRGQETQYF,TGTGCCAGCAGCACCCTGCGGGGCCAAGAGACCCAGTACTTC
NA,16,TRBV7-6,TRBJ1-3,TRBD1,CASSASQGAPGNTVYF,TGTGCCAGCAGCGCCTCACAGGGGGCGCCGGGAAACACCGTATATTTT
NA,14,TRBV12-3/TRBV12-4,TRBJ2-1,TRBD2,CASSPRTSGDEQFF,TGTGCCAGCAGTCCTCGGACTAGCGGCGATGAGCAGTTCTTC
many,13,TRBV30,TRBJ1-1,NA,CAWSDGRGTEAFF,TGTGCCTGGAGTGACGGCAGGGGCACTGAAGCTTTCTTT
NA,15,TRBV6-1,TRBJ2-7,NA,CASSEKPGGVDEQYF,TGTGCCAGCAGTGAAAAACCTGGGGGAGTTGACGAGCAGTACTTC
many,15,TRBV7-9,TRBJ1-1,TRBD1,CASNPKLGGLTEAFF,TGTGCCAGCAATCCCAAATTAGGGGGCCTCACTGAAGCTTTCTTT
NA,15,TRBV10-2,TRBJ2-2,NA,CASSESGWNTGELFF,TGCGCCAGCAGTGAGAGCGGGTGGAACACCGGGGAGCTGTTTTTT
NA,12,TRBV20-1,TRBJ1-1,NA,CSANRMNTEAFF,TGCAGTGCTAACAGGATGAACACTGAAGCTTTCTTT
many,14,TRBV28,TRBJ2-3,TRBD2,CASSPSGSTDTQYF,TGTGCCAGCAGTCCTAGCGGGAGCACAGATACGCAGTATTTT
NA,14,TRBV3-1,TRBJ2-2,NA,CASSPRDLTGELFF,TGTGCCAGCAGCCCTCGCGATCTAACCGGGGAGCTGTTTTTT
many,16,TRBV4-3,TRBJ2-7,NA,CASSQDLFGEAYEQYF,TGCGCCAGCAGCCAAGATTTGTTCGGGGAGGCCTACGAGCAGTACTTC
NA,19,TRBV4-3,TRBJ1-6,NA,CASSQDQYEGGSYNSPLHF,TGCGCCAGCAGCCAAGATCAATACGAGGGCGGCTCCTATAATTCACCCCTCCACTTT
many,15,TRBV20-1,TRBJ1-1,TRBD1,CSARDWDSSNTEAFF,TGCAGTGCTAGAGATTGGGACAGCTCGAACACTGAAGCTTTCTTT
NA,15,TRBV12-3/TRBV12-4,TRBJ2-7,NA,CASTKKGGPSYEQYF,TGTGCCAGCACCAAAAAAGGGGGTCCTAGCTACGAGCAGTACTTC
NA,19,TRBV5-4,TRBJ2-5,TRBD2,CASSLPGTSGGTLQETQYF,TGTGCCAGCAGCTTGCCCGGGACTAGCGGGGGGACCCTCCAAGAGACCCAGTACTTC
many,15,TRBV7-2,TRBJ1-5,TRBD1,CASTTGTGEFQPQHF,TGTGCCAGCACCACCGGGACAGGGGAGTTTCAGCCCCAGCATTTT
many,11,TRBV9,TRBJ2-3,NA,CASQGDNTQYF,TGTGCCAGCCAGGGAGACAATACGCAGTATTTT
few,15,TRBV5-1,TRBJ2-1,NA,CASSLAPGAYNEQFF,TGCGCCAGCAGCTTGGCCCCGGGGGCCTACAATGAGCAGTTCTTC
NA,15,TRBV5-1,TRBJ2-7,TRBD2,CASSKSGGEPYEQYF,TGCGCCAGCAGCAAAAGCGGGGGGGAACCCTACGAGCAGTACTTC
NA,17,TRBV24-1,TRBJ2-7,NA,CATSDSSLRQGTYEQYF,TGTGCCACCAGTGATTCCTCCCTCAGGCAGGGGACCTACGAGCAGTACTTC
NA,14,TRBV7-9,TRBJ2-5,NA,CASYFTEEGETQYF,TGTGCCAGCTATTTCACGGAAGAAGGAGAGACCCAGTACTTC
NA,15,TRBV2,TRBJ1-2,NA,CASSEAAGFNYGYTF,TGTGCCAGCAGTGAAGCTGCAGGGTTTAACTATGGCTACACCTTC
many,12,TRBV2,TRBJ2-3,NA,CASSEIGGTQYF,TGTGCCAGCAGCGAAATAGGGGGTACGCAGTATTTT
NA,15,TRBV7-3,TRBJ2-5,TRBD1,CASSLLGTGQETQYF,TGTGCCAGCAGCTTACTGGGGACAGGACAAGAGACCCAGTACTTC
NA,15,TRBV13,TRBJ2-3,TRBD1,CASSVDRGYTDTQYF,TGTGCCAGCAGCGTGGACAGGGGATACACAGATACGCAGTATTTT
many,14,TRBV7-6,TRBJ2-5,NA,CASSSTEYQETQYF,TGTGCCAGCAGCTCCACAGAGTACCAAGAGACCCAGTACTTC
few,14,TRBV2,TRBJ2-5,TRBD1,CASRQDRGYETQYF,TGTGCCAGCAGGCAGGACAGGGGATATGAGACCCAGTACTTC
many,16,TRBV20-1,TRBJ2-5,TRBD2,CSAPIGVLAGVETQYF,TGCAGTGCCCCAATTGGGGTACTAGCGGGAGTTGAGACCCAGTACTTC
many,16,TRBV7-9,TRBJ2-3,TRBD2,CASSHLAGGVSDTQYF,TGTGCCAGCAGCCATCTAGCGGGAGGAGTATCGGATACGCAGTATTTT
NA,16,TRBV9,TRBJ2-7,TRBD2,CASSAGTSGVTYEQYF,TGTGCCAGCAGCGCAGGTACTAGCGGGGTCACCTACGAGCAGTACTTC
NA,17,TRBV4-3,TRBJ2-2,NA,CASSQDLLSGGTGELLF,TGCGCCAGCAGCCAAGATCTATTGAGCGGAGGGACCGGGGAGCTGCTTTTT
few,14,TRBV29-1,TRBJ2-1,TRBD1,CSVVGTGEYNEQFF,TGCAGCGTTGTGGGGACAGGGGAGTACAATGAGCAGTTCTTC
NA,18,TRBV27,TRBJ2-1,NA,CASSLPPQEGPYYNEQFF,TGTGCCAGCAGTTTACCCCCCCAGGAGGGACCCTACTACAATGAGCAGTTCTTC
many,16,TRBV7-9,TRBJ2-7,TRBD2,CASSTSGGAGAHEQYF,TGTGCCAGCAGCACCTCCGGTGGAGCGGGAGCACACGAGCAGTACTTC
NA,17,TRBV20-1,TRBJ2-2,NA,CSARDPRAGVGTGELFF,TGCAGTGCTAGAGACCCCAGGGCAGGGGTAGGCACCGGGGAGCTGTTTTTT
many,16,TRBV5-1,TRBJ2-5,TRBD1,CASSLEDRGLLETQYF,TGCGCCAGCAGCTTAGAAGACAGGGGGCTGTTGGAGACCCAGTACTTC
NA,18,TRBV10-2,TRBJ1-3,TRBD1,CASSALMAGTGSRNTIYF,TGCGCCAGCAGTGCCCTCATGGCCGGGACAGGTTCTAGAAACACCATATATTTT
few,15,TRBV28,TRBJ2-7,TRBD1,CASSLEGGGPYEQYF,TGTGCCAGCAGTTTAGAAGGGGGCGGTCCCTACGAGCAGTACTTC